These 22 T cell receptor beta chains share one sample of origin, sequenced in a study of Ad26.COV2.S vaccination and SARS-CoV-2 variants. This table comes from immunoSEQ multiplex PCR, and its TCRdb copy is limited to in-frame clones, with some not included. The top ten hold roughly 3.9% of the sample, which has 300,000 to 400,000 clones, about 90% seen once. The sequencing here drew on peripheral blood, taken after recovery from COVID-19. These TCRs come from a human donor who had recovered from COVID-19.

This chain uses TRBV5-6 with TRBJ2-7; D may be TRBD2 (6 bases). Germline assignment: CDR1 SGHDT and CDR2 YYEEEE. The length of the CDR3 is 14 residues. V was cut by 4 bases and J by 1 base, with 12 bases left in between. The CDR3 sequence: CASSPWGESYEQYF. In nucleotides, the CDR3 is TGTGCCAGCAGCCCTTGGGGGGAATCCTACGAGCAGTACTTC. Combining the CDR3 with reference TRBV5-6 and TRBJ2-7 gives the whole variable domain DAGVTQSPTHLIKTRGQQVTLRCSPKSGHDTVSWYQQALGQGPQFIFQYYEEEERQRGNFPDRFSGHQFPNYSSELNVNALLLGDSALYLCASSPWGESYEQYFGPGTRLTVT.

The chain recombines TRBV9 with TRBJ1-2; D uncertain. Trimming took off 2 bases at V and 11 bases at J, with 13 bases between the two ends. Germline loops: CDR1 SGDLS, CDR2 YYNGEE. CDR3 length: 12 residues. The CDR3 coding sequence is TGTGCCAGCAGCGTTGACCTTATGGGATACACCTTC. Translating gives CASSVDLMGYTF. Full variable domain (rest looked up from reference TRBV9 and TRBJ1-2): DSGVTQTPKHLITATGQRVTLRCSPRSGDLSVYWYQQSLDQGLQFLIQYYNGEERAKGNILERFSAQQFPDLHSELNLSSLELGDSALYFCASSVDLMGYTFGSGTRLTVV.

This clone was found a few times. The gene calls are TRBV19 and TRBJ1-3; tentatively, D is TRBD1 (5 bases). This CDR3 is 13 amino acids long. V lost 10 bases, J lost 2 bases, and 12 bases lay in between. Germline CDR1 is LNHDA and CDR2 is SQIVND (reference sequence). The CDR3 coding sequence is TGTGCCACCAGTCAGGGAACTGGAAACACCATATATTTT. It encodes CATSQGTGNTIYF. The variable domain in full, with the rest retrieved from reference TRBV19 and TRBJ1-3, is DGGITQSPKYLFRKEGQNVTLSCEQNLNHDAMYWYRQDPGQGLRLIYYSQIVNDFQKGDIAEGYSVSREKKESFPLTVTSAQKNPTAFYLCATSQGTGNTIYFGEGSWLTVV.

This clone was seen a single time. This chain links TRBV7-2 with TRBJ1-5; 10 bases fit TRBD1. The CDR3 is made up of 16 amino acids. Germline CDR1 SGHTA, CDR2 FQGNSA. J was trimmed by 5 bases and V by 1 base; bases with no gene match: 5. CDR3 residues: CASSLVTGTGDQPQHF. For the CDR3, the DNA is TGTGCCAGCAGCTTAGTTACAGGGACAGGGGATCAGCCCCAGCATTTT.

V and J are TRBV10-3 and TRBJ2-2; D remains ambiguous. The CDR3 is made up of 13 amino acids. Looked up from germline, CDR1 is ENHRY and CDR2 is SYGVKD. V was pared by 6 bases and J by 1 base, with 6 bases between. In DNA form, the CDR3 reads TGTGCCATCAGGGTTTTGAACACCGGGGAGCTGTTTTTT. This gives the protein CAIRVLNTGELFF.

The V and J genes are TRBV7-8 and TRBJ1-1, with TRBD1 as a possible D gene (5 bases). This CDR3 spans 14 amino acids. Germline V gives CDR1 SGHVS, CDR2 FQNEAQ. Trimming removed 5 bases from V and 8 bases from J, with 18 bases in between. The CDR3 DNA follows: TGTGCCAGCAGCCCCAGCCCAGGGTACGGGGAAGCTTTCTTT. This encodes CASSPSPGYGEAFF.

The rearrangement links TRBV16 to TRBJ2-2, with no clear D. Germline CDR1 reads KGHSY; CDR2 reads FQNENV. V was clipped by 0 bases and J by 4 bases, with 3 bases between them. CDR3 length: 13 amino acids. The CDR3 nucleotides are TGTGCCAGCAGCCAATCCCCCACCGGGGAGCTGTTTTTT. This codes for CASSQSPTGELFF. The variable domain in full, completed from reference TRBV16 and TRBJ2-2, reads GEEVAQTPKHLVRGEGQKAKLYCAPIKGHSYVFWYQQVLKNEFKFLISFQNENVFDETGMPKERFSAKCLPNSPCSLEIQATKLEDSAVYFCASSQSPTGELFFGEGSRLTVL.

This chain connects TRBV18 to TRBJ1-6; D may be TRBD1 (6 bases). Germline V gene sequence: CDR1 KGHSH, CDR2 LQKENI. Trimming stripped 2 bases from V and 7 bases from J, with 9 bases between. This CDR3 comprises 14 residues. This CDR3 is CASSPVQGNSPLHF. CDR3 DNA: TGTGCCAGCTCACCAGTCCAGGGGAATTCACCCCTCCACTTT. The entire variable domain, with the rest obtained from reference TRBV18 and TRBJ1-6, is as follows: NAGVMQNPRHLVRRRGQEARLRCSPMKGHSHVYWYRQLPEEGLKFMVYLQKENIIDESGMPKERFSAEFPKEGPSILRIQQVVRGDSAAYFCASSPVQGNSPLHFGNGTRLTVT.

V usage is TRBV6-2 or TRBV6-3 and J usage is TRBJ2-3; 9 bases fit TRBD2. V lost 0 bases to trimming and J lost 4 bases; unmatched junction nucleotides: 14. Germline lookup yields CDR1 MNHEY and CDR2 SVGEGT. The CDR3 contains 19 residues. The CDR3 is CASSYSIGGGARWADTQYF. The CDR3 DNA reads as TGTGCCAGCAGTTACTCGATAGGCGGGGGGGCCCGTTGGGCAGATACGCAGTATTTT.

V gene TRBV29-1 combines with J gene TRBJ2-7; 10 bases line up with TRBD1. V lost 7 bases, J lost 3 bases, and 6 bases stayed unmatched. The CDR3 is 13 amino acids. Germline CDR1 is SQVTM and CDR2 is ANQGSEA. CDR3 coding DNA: TGCAGCGCCCTTGGGGACAGGGGCTACGAGCAGTACTTC. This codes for CSALGDRGYEQYF.

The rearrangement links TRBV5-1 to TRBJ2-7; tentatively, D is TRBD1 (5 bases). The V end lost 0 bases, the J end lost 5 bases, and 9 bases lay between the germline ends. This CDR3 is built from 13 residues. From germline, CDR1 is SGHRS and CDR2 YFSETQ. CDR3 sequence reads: CASSLAGADEQYF. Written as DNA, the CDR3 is TGCGCCAGCAGCTTGGCTGGGGCCGACGAGCAGTACTTC.

The CDR3: CASGVSRSYEQYF. Here the CDR3 DNA reads TGTGCCAGCGGGGTCAGCCGTTCCTACGAGCAGTACTTC. The gene calls are TRBV21-1 and TRBJ2-7. TRBV21-1 is annotated as a pseudogene. The CDR3 is 13 amino acids.

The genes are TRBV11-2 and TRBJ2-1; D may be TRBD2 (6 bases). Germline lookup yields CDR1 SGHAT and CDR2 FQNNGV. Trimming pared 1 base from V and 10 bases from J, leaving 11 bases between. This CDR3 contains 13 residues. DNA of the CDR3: TGTGCCAGCAGCTTAGCCGGGGGTAAAGAGCAGTTCTTC. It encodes CASSLAGGKEQFF.

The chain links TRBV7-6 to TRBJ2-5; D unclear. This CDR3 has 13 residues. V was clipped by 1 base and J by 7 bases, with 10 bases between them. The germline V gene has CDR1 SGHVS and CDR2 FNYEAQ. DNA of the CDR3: TGTGCCAGCAGCTTAGGAGCTCTAGGGACCCAGTACTTC. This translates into CASSLGALGTQYF.

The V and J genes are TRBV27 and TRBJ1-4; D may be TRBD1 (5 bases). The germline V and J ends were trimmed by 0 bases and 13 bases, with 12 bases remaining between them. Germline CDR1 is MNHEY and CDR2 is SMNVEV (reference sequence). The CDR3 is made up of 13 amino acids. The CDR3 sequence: CASSLSSGFGLFF. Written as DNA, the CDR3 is TGTGCCAGCAGTTTATCCTCAGGGTTTGGACTGTTTTTT.

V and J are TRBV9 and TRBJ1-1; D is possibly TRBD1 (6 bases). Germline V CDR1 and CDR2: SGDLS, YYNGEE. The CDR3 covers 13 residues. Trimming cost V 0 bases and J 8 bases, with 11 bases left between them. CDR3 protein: CASSVGQETEAFF. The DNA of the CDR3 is TGTGCCAGCAGCGTAGGACAGGAGACAGAAGCTTTCTTT.

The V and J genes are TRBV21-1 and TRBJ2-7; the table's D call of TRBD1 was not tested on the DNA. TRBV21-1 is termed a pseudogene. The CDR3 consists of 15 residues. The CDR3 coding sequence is TGTGCCAGCAGCAAAGCCCAGAACAGCTCCTACGAGCAGTACTTC. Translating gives CASSKAQNSSYEQYF.

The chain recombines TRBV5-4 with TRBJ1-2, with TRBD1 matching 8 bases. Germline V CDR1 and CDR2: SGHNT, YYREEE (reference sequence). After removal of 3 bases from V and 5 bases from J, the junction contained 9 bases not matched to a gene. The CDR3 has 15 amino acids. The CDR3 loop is CASSSYQGAGYGYTF. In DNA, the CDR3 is TGTGCCAGCAGCTCCTACCAGGGGGCGGGGTATGGCTACACCTTC.

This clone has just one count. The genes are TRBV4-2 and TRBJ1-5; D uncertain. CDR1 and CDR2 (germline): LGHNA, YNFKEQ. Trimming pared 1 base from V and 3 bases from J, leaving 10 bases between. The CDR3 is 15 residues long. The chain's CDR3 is CASSQGTANNQPQHF. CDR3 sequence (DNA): TGTGCCAGCAGCCAAGGAACAGCAAACAATCAGCCCCAGCATTTT.

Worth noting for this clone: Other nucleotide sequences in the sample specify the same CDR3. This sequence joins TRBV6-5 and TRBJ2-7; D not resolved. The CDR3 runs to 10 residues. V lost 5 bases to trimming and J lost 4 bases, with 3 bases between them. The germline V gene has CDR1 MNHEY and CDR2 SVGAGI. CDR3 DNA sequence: TGTGCCAGCAGTACATACGAGCAGTACTTC. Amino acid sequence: CASSTYEQYF.

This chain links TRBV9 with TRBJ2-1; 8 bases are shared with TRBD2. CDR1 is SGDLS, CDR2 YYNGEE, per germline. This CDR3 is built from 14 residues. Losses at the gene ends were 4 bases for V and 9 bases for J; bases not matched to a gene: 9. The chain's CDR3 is CASSPRRTSGEQFF. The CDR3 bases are TGTGCCAGCAGCCCCCGCCGTACTAGCGGTGAGCAGTTCTTC.

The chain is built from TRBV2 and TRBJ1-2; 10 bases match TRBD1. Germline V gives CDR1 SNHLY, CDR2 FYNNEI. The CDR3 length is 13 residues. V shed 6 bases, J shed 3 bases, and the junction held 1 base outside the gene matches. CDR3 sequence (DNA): TGTGCCAGCAGGGACAGGGGGGACTATGGCTACACCTTC. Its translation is CASRDRGDYGYTF. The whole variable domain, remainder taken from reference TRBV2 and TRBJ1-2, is EPEVTQTPSHQVTQMGQEVILRCVPISNHLYFYWYRQILGQKVEFLVSFYNNEISEKSEIFDDQFSVERPDGSNFTLKIRSTKLEDSAMYFCASRDRGDYGYTFGSGTRLTVV.